The clone carrying this T cell receptor (beta chain) was counted at least ten times. Its antigen is not identified. The data were obtained in a study of T cells in Graves' hyperthyroidism and ophthalmopathy. Whole-study findings and limits: Progression to ophthalmopathy was predicted a median of 6.5 months early. A 13 V-J model separated ophthalmopathy from stable hyperthyroidism.

Inclusion characteristics of ophthalmopathy patients comprised a Clinical Activity Score of at least 3, a NOSPECS grade of at least 4, and duration under 3 months. Researchers amplified the TCR beta CDR3 regions from RNA transcripts. First-round RT-PCR with HTBI primers amplified the TCR CDR3 region. Each CDR3 protein is one row after TCRdb ran MiXCR on the multiplex PCR reads. The data hold over 250,000 distinct CDR3 sequences, with roughly an eighth observed a single time. After removal of 6 bases from V and 2 bases from J, the junction contained 11 bases not matched to a gene. CDR3 size: 17 residues.

Sequences were obtained from blood. The receptor's source is a woman aged 40 to 49 with Graves' ophthalmopathy. The rearrangement links TRBV12-3 or TRBV12-4 to TRBJ2-1, with TRBD2 identical over 9 bases. The CDR3 nucleotides are TGTGCCAGCAGGCGGCTCGGGCGGGGGGGCCCCTACAATGAGCAGTTCTTC. This codes for CASRRLGRGGPYNEQFF.